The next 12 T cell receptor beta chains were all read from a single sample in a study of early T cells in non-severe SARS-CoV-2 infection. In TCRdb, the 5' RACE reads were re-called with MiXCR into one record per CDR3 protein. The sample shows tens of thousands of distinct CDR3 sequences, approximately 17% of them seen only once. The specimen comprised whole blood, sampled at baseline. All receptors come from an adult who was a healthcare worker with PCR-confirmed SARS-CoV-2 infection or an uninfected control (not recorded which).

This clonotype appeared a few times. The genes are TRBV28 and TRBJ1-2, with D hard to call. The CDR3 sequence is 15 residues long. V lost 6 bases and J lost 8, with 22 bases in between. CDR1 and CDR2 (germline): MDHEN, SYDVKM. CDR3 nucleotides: TGTGCCAGCAGGGGCGGTCTCTTGTCGTCTAGGGGCTACACCTTC. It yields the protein CASRGGLLSSRGYTF.

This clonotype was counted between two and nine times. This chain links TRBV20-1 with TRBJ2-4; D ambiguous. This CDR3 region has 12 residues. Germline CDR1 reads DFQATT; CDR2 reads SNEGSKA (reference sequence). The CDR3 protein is CSLGRLQDIQYF. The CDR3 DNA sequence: TGCAGCCTTGGGCGACTCCAGGACATTCAGTACTTC.

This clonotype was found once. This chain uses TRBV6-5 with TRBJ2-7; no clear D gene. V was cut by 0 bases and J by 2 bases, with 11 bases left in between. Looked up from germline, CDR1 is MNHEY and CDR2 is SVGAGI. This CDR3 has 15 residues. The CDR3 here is CASSYSGRATYEQYF. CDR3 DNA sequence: TGTGCCAGCAGTTACTCGGGTAGGGCGACCTACGAGCAGTACTTC.

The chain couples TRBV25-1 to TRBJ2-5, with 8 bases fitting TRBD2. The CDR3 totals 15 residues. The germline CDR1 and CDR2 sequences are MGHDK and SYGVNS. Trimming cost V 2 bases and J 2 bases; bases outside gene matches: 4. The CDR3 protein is CASSEPGLGQETQYF. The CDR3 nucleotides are TGTGCCAGCAGTGAACCGGGACTAGGGCAAGAGACCCAGTACTTC.

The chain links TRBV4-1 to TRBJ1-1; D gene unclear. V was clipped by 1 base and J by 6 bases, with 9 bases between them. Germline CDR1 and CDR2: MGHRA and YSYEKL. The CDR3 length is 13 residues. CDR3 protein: CASSQGQRAEAFF. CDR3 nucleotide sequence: TGCGCCAGCAGCCAAGGTCAGAGAGCTGAAGCTTTCTTT.

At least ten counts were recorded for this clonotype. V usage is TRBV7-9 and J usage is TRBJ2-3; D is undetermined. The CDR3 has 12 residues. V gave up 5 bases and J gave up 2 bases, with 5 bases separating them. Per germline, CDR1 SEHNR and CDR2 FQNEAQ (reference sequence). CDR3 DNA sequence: TGTGCCAGCAGCCCCGACACAGATACGCAGTATTTT. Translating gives CASSPDTDTQYF.

Here the CDR3 reads CASSYSSQVENEQFF. In nucleotides, the CDR3 is TGTGCCAGCAGTTACTCCTCCCAGGTTGAAAATGAGCAGTTCTTC. The chain links TRBV6-5 to TRBJ2-1, with D hard to call. The V gene lost 0 bases and the J gene lost 7 bases, with 13 bases spanning the gap. The CDR3 consists of 15 residues. Looked up from germline, CDR1 is MNHEY and CDR2 is SVGAGI.

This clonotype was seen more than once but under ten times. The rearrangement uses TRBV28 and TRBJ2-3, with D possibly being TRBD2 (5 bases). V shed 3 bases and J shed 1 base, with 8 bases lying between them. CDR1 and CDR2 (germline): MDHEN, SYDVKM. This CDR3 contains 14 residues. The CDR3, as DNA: TGTGCCAGCAGTTTCAAACTAGGCACAGATACGCAGTATTTT. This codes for CASSFKLGTDTQYF. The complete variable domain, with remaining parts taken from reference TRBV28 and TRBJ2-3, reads DVKVTQSSRYLVKRTGEKVFLECVQDMDHENMFWYRQDPGLGLRLIYFSYDVKMKEKGDIPEGYSVSREKKERFSLILESASTNQTSMYLCASSFKLGTDTQYFGPGTRLTVL.

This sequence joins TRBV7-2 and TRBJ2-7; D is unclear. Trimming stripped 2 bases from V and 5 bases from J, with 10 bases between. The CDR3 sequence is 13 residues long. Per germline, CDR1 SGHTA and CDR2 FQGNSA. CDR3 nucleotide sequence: TGTGCCAGCAGCTTAACGAGGTCCCACGAGCAGTACTTC. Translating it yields CASSLTRSHEQYF.

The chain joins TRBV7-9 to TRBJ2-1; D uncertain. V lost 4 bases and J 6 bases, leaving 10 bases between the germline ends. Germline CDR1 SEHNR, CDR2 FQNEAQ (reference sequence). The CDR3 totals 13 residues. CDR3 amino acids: CASSSPTANEQFF. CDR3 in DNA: TGTGCCAGCAGCTCCCCTACTGCCAATGAGCAGTTCTTC. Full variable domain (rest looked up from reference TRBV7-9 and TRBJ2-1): DTGVSQNPRHKITKRGQNVTFRCDPISEHNRLYWYRQTLGQGPEFLTYFQNEAQLEKSRLLSDRFSAERPKGSFSTLEIQRTEQGDSAMYLCASSSPTANEQFFGPGTRLTVL.

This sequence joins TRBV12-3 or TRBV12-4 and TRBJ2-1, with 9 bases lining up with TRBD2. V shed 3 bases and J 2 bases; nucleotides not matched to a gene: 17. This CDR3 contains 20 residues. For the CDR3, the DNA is TGTGCCAGCAGTTTGTCCCCGGGGTTTGGGCTAGCGGGGACCTACAATGAGCAGTTCTTC. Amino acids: CASSLSPGFGLAGTYNEQFF.

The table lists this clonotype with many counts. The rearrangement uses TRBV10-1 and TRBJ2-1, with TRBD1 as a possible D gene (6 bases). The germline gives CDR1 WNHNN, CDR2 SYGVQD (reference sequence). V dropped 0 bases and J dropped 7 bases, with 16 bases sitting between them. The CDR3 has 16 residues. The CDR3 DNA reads TGCGCCAGCAGTGAGTCGTGGGGGCCTCGAAGAAATGAGCAGTTCTTC. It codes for CASSESWGPRRNEQFF.